Shown below are 20 T cell receptor beta chains from a single sample sequenced in a study of cytomegalovirus exposure and HLA in healthy donors. Primers for the PCR totalled 60 Vbeta and 13 Jbeta. Sequencing used immunoSEQ multiplex PCR; TCRdb keeps in-frame clones, though not all of them. The data hold 110,000 to 150,000 clones, with 80% to 85% observed a single time. The sequenced sample was PBMCs. The receptor set was obtained from a male donor in good health and CMV-seropositive.

The chain has TRBV7-3 and TRBJ2-5, with D possibly TRBD2 on 6 matching bases. The ends were cut back, 2 bases at V and 5 bases at J, with 9 bases in the middle. The CDR3 totals 13 residues. The germline CDR1 and CDR2 sequences are SGHTA and FQGTGA. The CDR3 loop reads CASSLGGLETQYF. DNA of the CDR3: TGTGCCAGCAGCTTAGGAGGGTTGGAGACCCAGTACTTC.

This chain uses TRBV7-3 with TRBJ2-1; D may be TRBD1 (6 bases). Trimming pared 4 bases from V and 3 bases from J, leaving 13 bases between. CDR1 SGHTA and CDR2 FQGTGA come from the germline V gene. The CDR3 sequence is 15 residues long. This CDR3 is CASSSQGTNYNEQFF. CDR3 nucleotide sequence: TGTGCCAGCAGCTCACAGGGTACTAACTACAATGAGCAGTTCTTC.

This clone was detected only a few times. The chain carries TRBV6-5 and TRBJ1-2, with D uncertain. Germline CDR1 is MNHEY and CDR2 is SVGAGI. This CDR3 region has 15 residues. V lost 7 bases and J lost 2, with 17 bases in between. CDR3 sequence reads: CASILDWTGNYGYTF. The CDR3, as DNA: TGTGCCAGCATTCTGGACTGGACGGGAAACTATGGCTACACCTTC.

The rearrangement joins TRBV6-4 to TRBJ2-3; D might be TRBD2 (5 bases). V lost 4 bases and J lost 0, with 11 bases in between. Germline CDR1 is MRHNA and CDR2 is SNTAGT. The CDR3 spans 15 residues. CDR3 residues: CASSGSGESTDTQYF. The CDR3 bases are TGTGCCAGCAGTGGTTCTGGGGAGAGCACAGATACGCAGTATTTT.

This clone has just one count. The chain has TRBV7-3 and TRBJ2-2; TRBD2 agrees at 9 bases. The CDR3 length is 16 residues. Germline V lookup: CDR1 SGHTA, CDR2 FQGTGA. V lost 4 bases to trimming and J lost 1 base; unmatched junction nucleotides: 4. The CDR3 DNA reads as TGTGCCAGCAGCTCCTTTAGCGGGGGGAACACCGGGGAGCTGTTTTTT. Its translation: CASSSFSGGNTGELFF.

The genes are TRBV5-4 and TRBJ1-1; tentative D call: TRBD1 (6 bases). This CDR3 is built from 14 residues. Germline V gene sequence: CDR1 SGHNT, CDR2 YYREEE (reference sequence). V shed 0 bases and J shed 2 bases, with 8 bases lying between them. CDR3 nucleotides: TGTGCCAGCAGCTTGGACAGGGTTAACACTGAAGCTTTCTTT. Translated: CASSLDRVNTEAFF.

This chain joins TRBV28 and TRBJ2-1; 8 bases fit TRBD2. Per the germline V gene, CDR1 is MDHEN and CDR2 is SYDVKM. The ends lost 6 bases at V and 3 bases at J; junction bases unmatched: 4. This CDR3 has 14 amino acids. The CDR3 loop reads CASRAGEDYNEQFF. As DNA, the CDR3 is TGTGCCAGCAGAGCGGGAGAGGACTACAATGAGCAGTTCTTC.

The chain employs TRBV13 and TRBJ2-1; D is possibly TRBD1 (5 bases). V was trimmed by 0 bases and J by 6 bases, leaving 15 bases between them. The CDR3 sequence is 16 residues long. Per the germline V gene, CDR1 is PRHDT and CDR2 is FYEKMQ (reference sequence). CDR3 residues: CASSLGAGNIVNEQFF. Here the CDR3 DNA reads TGTGCCAGCAGCTTAGGGGCAGGGAATATCGTCAATGAGCAGTTCTTC.

This clone was detected once. The rearrangement uses TRBV5-1 and TRBJ1-1; TRBD1 might be the D (6 bases). The CDR3 runs to 16 residues. V was pared by 0 bases and J by 0 bases, with 12 bases between. The germline CDR1 and CDR2 sequences are SGHRS and YFSETQ. CDR3 amino acids: CASSLAQGSMNTEAFF. CDR3 sequence (DNA): TGCGCCAGCAGCTTGGCCCAGGGGAGCATGAACACTGAAGCTTTCTTT.

The J gene is TRBJ2-5, the V gene TRBV7-3, with D perhaps TRBD1 (5 bases). The CDR3 is 13 residues long. V was cut by 5 bases and J by 9 bases, with 16 bases left in between. Germline V gene data show CDR1 as SGHTA and CDR2 as FQGTGA. The CDR3 nucleotides are TGTGCCAGCAGCCAAACTCCAGGGTGGGCCCAGTACTTC. It is translated as CASSQTPGWAQYF.

The V call is TRBV28, the J call TRBJ1-5; 9 nucleotides match TRBD1. CDR1 and CDR2 (germline): MDHEN, SYDVKM. V was clipped by 5 bases and J by 4 bases; unmatched bases: 21. This CDR3 has 20 amino acids. As DNA, the CDR3 is TGTGCCAGCAGTCCTCCAGCCCGGTTGTGGGGACAGGGAAGGAATCAGCCCCAGCATTTT. Protein: CASSPPARLWGQGRNQPQHF.

This chain connects TRBV10-3 to TRBJ1-2, with 8 bases lining up with TRBD1. V trimming: 7 bases; J trimming: 7 bases; junction bases outside the gene matches: 5. The CDR3 is made up of 12 amino acids. CDR1 is ENHRY and CDR2 is SYGVKD in the germline V gene. CDR3 region: CAITGGSFGYTF. The CDR3 nucleotides are TGTGCCATCACAGGGGGCTCCTTTGGCTACACCTTC.

This chain's CDR3 is CSVAGLMNTEAFF. CDR3 sequence (DNA): TGCAGCGTTGCAGGGCTCATGAACACTGAAGCTTTCTTT. This sequence joins TRBV29-1 and TRBJ1-1; D might be TRBD1 (5 bases). Germline assignment: CDR1 SQVTM and CDR2 ANQGSEA. CDR3 length: 13 amino acids. V was trimmed by 4 bases and J by 0 bases, leaving 9 bases between them.

V and J are TRBV6-6 and TRBJ2-1; 9 positions match TRBD2. The germline V gene has CDR1 MNHNY and CDR2 SVGAGI (reference sequence). There are 15 residues in the CDR3. V lost 2 bases and J lost 4; bases outside the gene matches: 3. The DNA for the CDR3 is TGTGCCAGCAGTTACCGAGCGGGGGGATACAATGAGCAGTTCTTC. This encodes CASSYRAGGYNEQFF.

The chain is built from TRBV13 and TRBJ2-2; 11 nucleotides match TRBD2. CDR3 length: 16 residues. J was trimmed by 6 bases and V by 4 bases; bases with no gene match: 7. The germline V gene encodes CDR1 PRHDT and CDR2 FYEKMQ (reference sequence). DNA of the CDR3: TGTGCCAGCAGCTCCTATAGCGGGAGGGCCGCCGGGGAGCTGTTTTTT. This gives the protein CASSSYSGRAAGELFF.

The V and J genes are TRBV7-8 and TRBJ2-2, with D unresolved. Germline CDR1 reads SGHVS; CDR2 reads FQNEAQ. Trimming left V 5 bases short and J 0 bases short, with 4 bases between. The CDR3 has 13 amino acids. CDR3 sequence: CASSTTNTGELFF. As DNA, the CDR3 is TGTGCCAGCAGCACAACGAACACCGGGGAGCTGTTTTTT.

The V call is TRBV9, the J call TRBJ1-2; 7 bases map to TRBD1. This CDR3 spans 15 amino acids. Losses at the gene ends were 3 bases for V and 1 base for J; bases not matched to a gene: 6. Germline assignment: CDR1 SGDLS and CDR2 YYNGEE. In DNA, the CDR3 is TGTGCCAGCAGCGACAGGGGAAGAGGTAACTATGGCTACACCTTC. This encodes CASSDRGRGNYGYTF.

This clone has just one count. This chain links TRBV9 with TRBJ1-1; D is unresolved. V lost 3 bases, J lost 5 bases, and 11 bases lay in between. This CDR3 spans 13 amino acids. The V gene's germline CDR1 is SGDLS and CDR2 YYNGEE. The CDR3 region is CASSDLTGTEAFF. The CDR3 region has the DNA TGTGCCAGCAGCGATTTGACGGGGACTGAAGCTTTCTTT.

In this sample, this clone turned up once. This chain uses TRBV10-1 with TRBJ1-2, with a possible D match to TRBD1 (5 bases). CDR1 and CDR2 (germline): WNHNN, SYGVQD (reference sequence). The CDR3 contains 15 residues. The ends were cut back, 4 bases at V and 4 bases at J, with 16 bases in the middle. The CDR3 DNA follows: TGCGCCAGCAGTGCTGGGGCAGGGCCGGGCTATGGCTACACCTTC. This translates into CASSAGAGPGYGYTF.

V usage is TRBV9 and J usage is TRBJ1-1, with D unclear. Germline loops: CDR1 SGDLS, CDR2 YYNGEE. The length of the CDR3 is 16 residues. Deletions cut 0 bases from V and 0 bases from J, with 12 bases between. The CDR3 nucleotides are TGTGCCAGCAGCGTAGGCGGTCGGCGGCTGAACACTGAAGCTTTCTTT. Translated: CASSVGGRRLNTEAFF.